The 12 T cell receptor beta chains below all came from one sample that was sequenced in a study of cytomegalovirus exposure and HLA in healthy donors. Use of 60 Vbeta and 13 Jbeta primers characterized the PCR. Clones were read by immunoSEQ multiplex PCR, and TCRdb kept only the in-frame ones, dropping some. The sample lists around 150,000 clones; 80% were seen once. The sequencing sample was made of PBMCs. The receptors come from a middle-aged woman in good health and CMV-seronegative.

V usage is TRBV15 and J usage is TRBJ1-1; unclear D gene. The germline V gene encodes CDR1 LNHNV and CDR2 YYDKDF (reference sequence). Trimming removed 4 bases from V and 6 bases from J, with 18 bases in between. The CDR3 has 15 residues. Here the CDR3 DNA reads TGTGCCACCAGCATATACCGCGGCCAAATGCCTGAAGCTTTCTTT. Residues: CATSIYRGQMPEAFF.

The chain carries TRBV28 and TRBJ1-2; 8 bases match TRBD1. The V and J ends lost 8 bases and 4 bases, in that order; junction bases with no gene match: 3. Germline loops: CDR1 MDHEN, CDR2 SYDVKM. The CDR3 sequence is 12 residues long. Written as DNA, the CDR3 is TGTGCCAGCGAGACAGGGGTCTATGGCTACACCTTC. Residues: CASETGVYGYTF.

CDR3 amino acids: CASSVGQEQETQYF. The CDR3 DNA reads as TGTGCCAGCAGTGTTGGACAGGAACAAGAGACCCAGTACTTC. V usage is TRBV2 and J usage is TRBJ2-5, with 7 bases identical to TRBD1. This CDR3 has 14 residues. Per the germline V gene, CDR1 is SNHLY and CDR2 is FYNNEI. V gave up 4 bases and J gave up 2 bases; unmatched junction bases: 4.

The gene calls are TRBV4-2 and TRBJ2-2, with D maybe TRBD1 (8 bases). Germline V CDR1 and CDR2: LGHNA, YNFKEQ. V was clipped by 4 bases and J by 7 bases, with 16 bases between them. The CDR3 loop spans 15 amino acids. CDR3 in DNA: TGTGCCAGCAGCCTACAGGGGGGGTTGGACGGGGAGCTGTTTTTT. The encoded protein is CASSLQGGLDGELFF.

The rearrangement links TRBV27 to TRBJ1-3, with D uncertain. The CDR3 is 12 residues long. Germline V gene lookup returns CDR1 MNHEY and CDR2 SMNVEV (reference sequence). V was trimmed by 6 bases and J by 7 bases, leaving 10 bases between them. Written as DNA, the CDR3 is TGTGCCAGCAGCCCAGGAGGGAACACCATATATTTT. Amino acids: CASSPGGNTIYF.

CDR3 protein: CASSASTRNTDTQYF. The CDR3 DNA reads TGTGCCAGCAGCGCCTCCACTAGGAACACAGATACGCAGTATTTT. The chain links TRBV9 to TRBJ2-3, with D maybe TRBD2 (5 bases). The germline V and J ends were trimmed by 3 bases and 2 bases, with 13 bases remaining between them. The CDR3 sequence is 15 residues long. CDR1 SGDLS and CDR2 YYNGEE come from the germline V gene.

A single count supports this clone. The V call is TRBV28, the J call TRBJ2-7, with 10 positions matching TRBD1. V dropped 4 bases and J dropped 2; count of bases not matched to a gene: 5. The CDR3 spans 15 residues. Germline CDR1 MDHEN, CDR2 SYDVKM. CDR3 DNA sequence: TGTGCCAGCAGTTCTCCGGGGACAGGGGCCTACGAGCAGTACTTC. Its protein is CASSSPGTGAYEQYF.

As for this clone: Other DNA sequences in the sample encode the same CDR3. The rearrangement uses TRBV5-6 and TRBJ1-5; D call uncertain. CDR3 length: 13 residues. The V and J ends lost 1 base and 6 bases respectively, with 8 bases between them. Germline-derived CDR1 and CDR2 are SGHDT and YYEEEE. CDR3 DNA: TGTGCCAGCAGCTTGTGGGGAGGTCAGCCCCAGCATTTT. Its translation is CASSLWGGQPQHF.

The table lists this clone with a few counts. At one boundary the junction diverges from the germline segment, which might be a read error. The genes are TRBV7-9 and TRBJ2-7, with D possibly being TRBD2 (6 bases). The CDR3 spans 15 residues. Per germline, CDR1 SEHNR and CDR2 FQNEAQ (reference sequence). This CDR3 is CSSSFSSGDIYEQYF. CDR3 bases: TGTTCCAGCAGCTTTTCCTCGGGAGATATCTACGAGCAGTACTTC.

For the CDR3, the DNA is TGTGCCAGTAGTATAGGACTAGCGGGAACCAATGAGCAGTTCTTC. Residues: CASSIGLAGTNEQFF. V usage is TRBV19 and J usage is TRBJ2-1, with TRBD2 identical over 11 bases. The CDR3 runs to 15 residues. The germline gives CDR1 LNHDA, CDR2 SQIVND (reference sequence). Trimming cost V 1 base and J 6 bases; bases outside gene matches: 2. Together with reference TRBV19 and TRBJ2-1, the CDR3 gives the full variable domain: DGGITQSPKYLFRKEGQNVTLSCEQNLNHDAMYWYRQDPGQGLRLIYYSQIVNDFQKGDIAEGYSVSREKKESFPLTVTSAQKNPTAFYLCASSIGLAGTNEQFFGPGTRLTVL.

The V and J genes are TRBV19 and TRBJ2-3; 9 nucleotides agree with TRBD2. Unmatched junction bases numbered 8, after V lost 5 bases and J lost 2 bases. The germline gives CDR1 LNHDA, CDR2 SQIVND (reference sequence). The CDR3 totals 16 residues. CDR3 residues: CASSSPGTSYTDTQYF. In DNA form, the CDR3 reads TGTGCCAGTAGTTCCCCCGGGACTAGCTACACAGATACGCAGTATTTT.

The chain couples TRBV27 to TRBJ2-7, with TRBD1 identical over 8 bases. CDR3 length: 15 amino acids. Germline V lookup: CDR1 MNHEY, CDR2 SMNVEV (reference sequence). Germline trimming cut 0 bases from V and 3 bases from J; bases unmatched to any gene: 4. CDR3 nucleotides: TGTGCCAGCAGTTTATCGTACAGGGGGGTCTACGAGCAGTACTTC. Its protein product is CASSLSYRGVYEQYF.